Listed below are T cell receptor beta chains from one sample, sequenced in a study of T cell repertoires in cytomegalovirus infection. One entry per CDR3 protein results from TCRdb running MiXCR on the reads. The table shows some 200,000 distinct CDR3 sequences, with approximately 19% occurring only once. The sample consisted of PBMCs. Every receptor here comes from a human donor in good health (CMV status not recorded). Some clones in this sample may be carry-over from other donors' samples. Both conserved end residues are part of each CDR3. A D gene is named only where the DNA matches it firmly. The size field is filled for only some rows; it gives once, few, many or a size class.

>few|TRBJ1-4|TRBV28|TRBD1
CASRSTGVNEKLFF
TGTGCCAGCAGATCGACAGGGGTTAATGAAAAACTGTTTTTT
>-|TRBJ1-1|TRBV7-4|-
CASSLTSYTEAFF
TGTGCCAGCAGCCTGACTAGCTACACTGAAGCTTTCTTT
>many|TRBJ1-2|TRBV7-2|-
CASSPRAGSDYGYTF
TGTGCCAGCAGCCCTCGGGCAGGGTCAGACTATGGCTACACCTTC
>-|TRBJ1-3|TRBV6-2/TRBV6-3|-
CASSQNSGNTIYF
TGTGCCAGCAGTCAGAACTCTGGAAACACCATATATTTT
>few|TRBJ2-1|TRBV5-1|-
CASRDDQSSYNEQFF
TGCGCCAGCAGAGACGACCAAAGCTCCTACAATGAGCAGTTCTTC
>many|TRBJ2-1|TRBV29-1|-
CSVDGRGDYNEQFF
TGCAGCGTTGACGGGCGCGGGGATTACAATGAGCAGTTCTTC
>few|TRBJ2-3|TRBV7-6|-
CASSLEGLGGTQYF
TGTGCCAGCAGCTTAGAGGGCTTGGGGGGTACGCAGTATTTT
>many|TRBJ2-5|TRBV7-2|-
CASSFDGTVQETQYF
TGTGCCAGCAGCTTCGATGGGACGGTACAAGAGACCCAGTACTTC
>few|TRBJ1-1|TRBV10-2|-
CASNRGTNTEAFF
TGCGCCAGCAACAGAGGAACCAACACTGAAGCTTTCTTT
>few|TRBJ2-5|TRBV14|-
CASSPRDGFQETQYF
TGTGCCAGCAGCCCCCGAGACGGTTTCCAAGAGACCCAGTACTTC
>few|TRBJ2-7|TRBV11-2|-
CASSPLEGEIYEQYF
TGTGCCAGCAGCCCCCTGGAGGGGGAAATCTACGAGCAGTACTTC
>-|TRBJ2-3|TRBV7-2|TRBD1
CASSRGQGTDTQYF
TGTGCCAGCAGCCGAGGACAGGGCACAGATACGCAGTATTTT
>few|TRBJ2-5|TRBV30|-
CAWSTGARVQETQYF
TGTGCCTGGAGTACGGGGGCCAGGGTCCAAGAGACCCAGTACTTC
>-|TRBJ1-2|TRBV19|-
CASSIDTSGTFSFYGYTF
TGTGCCAGTAGTATAGATACTTCCGGGACGTTCTCCTTCTATGGCTACACCTTC
>-|TRBJ2-3|TRBV6-1|TRBD1
CASTGTGGQDTQYF
TGTGCCAGCACCGGGACAGGCGGGCAGGATACGCAGTATTTT
>-|TRBJ1-2|TRBV6-6|TRBD1
CASSPQPSGQGSGYTF
TGTGCCAGCAGTCCCCAACCATCAGGACAGGGAAGTGGCTACACCTTC
>-|TRBJ1-2|TRBV12-3/TRBV12-4|-
CASLKSGDYGYTF
TGTGCCAGCCTCAAGTCGGGGGACTATGGCTACACCTTC
>few|TRBJ1-5|TRBV12-3/TRBV12-4|-
CASSLRVPWDQPQHF
TGTGCCAGCAGTCTTAGGGTCCCCTGGGATCAGCCCCAGCATTTT
>few|TRBJ1-1|TRBV7-9|-
CASSPMNTEAFF
TGTGCCAGCAGCCCGATGAACACTGAAGCTTTCTTT
>many|TRBJ1-1|TRBV29-1|-
CSVSLGVTEAFF
TGCAGCGTGTCCCTGGGGGTCACTGAAGCTTTCTTT
>-|TRBJ2-5|TRBV29-1|-
CSVGIVAETQYF
TGCAGCGTTGGGATCGTCGCCGAGACCCAGTACTTC
>few|TRBJ2-3|TRBV2|-
CASSRGSSDTQYF
TGTGCCAGCTCAAGGGGCAGCTCAGATACGCAGTATTTT
>-|TRBJ2-1|TRBV5-4|-
CASSLAGARSYNEQFF
TGTGCCAGCAGCTTGGCGGGGGCCCGCTCCTACAATGAGCAGTTCTTC
>few|TRBJ2-7|TRBV11-2|-
CASSPVPTLAAYEQYF
TGTGCCAGCAGCCCAGTACCCACCTTGGCTGCATACGAGCAGTACTTC
>many|TRBJ2-5|TRBV7-2|-
CASGIGTPSLETQYF
TGTGCCAGTGGGATCGGGACACCGAGTTTAGAGACCCAGTACTTC
>many|TRBJ2-7|TRBV14|TRBD1
CASSWDRGRTPTPEQYF
TGTGCCAGCAGCTGGGACAGGGGGCGCACACCTACGCCCGAGCAGTACTTC